The 21 T cell receptor beta chains below come from one sample, sequenced in a study of blood T cell repertoires in COVID-19. TCRdb's table, derived via immunoSEQ multiplex PCR, lists solely in-frame clones and lacks some. The sample lists about 670,000 clones, around 89% seen once, with roughly 0.26% in the top ten. Sequencing input: peripheral blood. Receptors originate from a woman aged 18-35 years with acute or convalescent COVID-19.

CDR3 region: CAWRGDRGTDTQYF. The CDR3 region has the DNA TGTGCCTGGAGGGGAGACAGGGGCACAGATACGCAGTATTTT. This chain uses TRBV30 with TRBJ2-3, with 7 bases lining up with TRBD1. In germline, CDR1 is GTSNPN, CDR2 SVGIG (reference sequence). The CDR3 spans 14 residues. V lost 3 bases and J lost 1; bases outside the gene matches: 4.

The chain uses TRBV11-2 and TRBJ2-1, with D uncertain. There are 14 residues in the CDR3. Trimming removed 5 bases at V and 10 bases at J, with 18 bases between. Germline V lookup: CDR1 SGHAT, CDR2 FQNNGV. The CDR3 DNA sequence: TGTGCCAGCAGCCGGAGTTCGGCCCTATGGGAGCAGTTCTTC. Amino acids: CASSRSSALWEQFF.

The chain links TRBV5-8 to TRBJ1-2; a possible D gene is TRBD1 (5 bases). Germline CDR1 and CDR2: SGHTS and YDEGEE. The V end lost 0 bases, the J end lost 0 bases, and 12 bases lay between the germline ends. The CDR3 is 16 residues long. The CDR3 here is CASSLAGRGANYGYTF. As DNA, the CDR3 is TGTGCCAGCAGCTTGGCCGGGAGGGGAGCTAACTATGGCTACACCTTC. The variable domain in full, with the rest retrieved from reference TRBV5-8 and TRBJ1-2, is EAGVTQSPTHLIKTRGQQATLRCSPISGHTSVYWYQQALGLGLQFLLWYDEGEERNRGNFPPRFSGRQFPNYSSELNVNALELEDSALYLCASSLAGRGANYGYTFGSGTRLTVV.

Written as DNA, the CDR3 is TGTGCCACCAGTGATTCCCTTGGGGGGTTCACCGGGGAGCTGTTTTTT. This encodes CATSDSLGGFTGELFF. J is TRBJ2-2 and V is TRBV24-1; weak D call: TRBD2 (6 bases). Trimming stripped 2 bases from V and 4 bases from J, with 13 bases between. Germline loops: CDR1 KGHDR, CDR2 SFDVKD. This CDR3 region has 16 residues.

The V and J genes are TRBV7-3 and TRBJ2-7; possibly TRBD1 for D (6 bases). The CDR3 spans 16 residues. The germline V and J ends were trimmed by 2 bases and 2 bases, with 16 bases remaining between them. Per the germline V gene, CDR1 is SGHTA and CDR2 is FQGTGA. CDR3 region: CASSLAPHGTTYEQYF. CDR3 in DNA: TGTGCCAGCAGCTTAGCCCCCCACGGGACAACCTACGAGCAGTACTTC.

The genes are TRBV14 and TRBJ2-7; 7 positions agree with TRBD1. There are 12 residues in the CDR3. The V segment lost 4 bases and the J segment 5 bases; nucleotides outside the gene matches: 2. Germline loops: CDR1 SGHDN, CDR2 FVKESK. The CDR3 here is CASSRQGNEQYF. CDR3 in DNA: TGTGCCAGCAGCCGACAGGGAAACGAGCAGTACTTC.

The V and J genes are TRBV6-5 and TRBJ1-6; possibly TRBD1 for D (6 bases). V lost 7 bases to trimming and J lost 5 bases, with 15 bases between them. Germline V CDR1 and CDR2: MNHEY, SVGAGI. CDR3 size: 15 residues. DNA of the CDR3: TGTGCCAGCATCCCTGGACAGATTAATAATTCACCCCTCCACTTT. Translated: CASIPGQINNSPLHF.

The chain is built from TRBV6-5 and TRBJ1-3; D is unclear. CDR3 length equals 14 residues. CDR1 is MNHEY and CDR2 is SVGAGI in the germline V gene. V was cut by 5 bases and J by 0 bases, with 8 bases left in between. In DNA form, the CDR3 reads TGTGCCAGCAGTCTTCAGAACTCTGGAAACACCATATATTTT. This codes for CASSLQNSGNTIYF.

The chain has TRBV6-5 and TRBJ1-2; tentative D call: TRBD1 (6 bases). Germline V gene lookup returns CDR1 MNHEY and CDR2 SVGAGI. The CDR3 has 13 amino acids. V lost 2 bases and J 4 bases, leaving 8 bases between the germline ends. CDR3 loop: CASSYGRGYGYTF. CDR3 nucleotides: TGTGCCAGCAGTTACGGCAGGGGCTATGGCTACACCTTC.

The rearrangement uses TRBV15 and TRBJ1-1; TRBD1 might be the D (6 bases). Trimming removed 5 bases at V and 1 base at J, with 8 bases between. The germline V gene has CDR1 LNHNV and CDR2 YYDKDF (reference sequence). This CDR3 contains 13 residues. CDR3 nucleotide sequence: TGTGCCACCAGCGAACAGGGGAACACTGAAGCTTTCTTT. This translates into CATSEQGNTEAFF.

The V gene is TRBV2, the J gene TRBJ1-5; the match to TRBD1 covers 9 bases. Per the germline V gene, CDR1 is SNHLY and CDR2 is FYNNEI. Germline trimming cut 5 bases from V and 7 bases from J; bases unmatched to any gene: 6. The CDR3 is made up of 14 amino acids. CDR3 nucleotides: TGTGCCAGCAGTTCGGGACAGGGTTCGCAGCCCCAGCATTTT. It codes for CASSSGQGSQPQHF.

Of note for this clone: Other DNA sequences in this sample translate to the same CDR3. This sequence joins TRBV7-9 and TRBJ1-5, with D possibly being TRBD1 (5 bases). The ends were cut back, 5 bases at V and 2 bases at J, with 13 bases in the middle. CDR3 size: 15 residues. Germline loops: CDR1 SEHNR, CDR2 FQNEAQ (reference sequence). CDR3 DNA sequence: TGTGCCAGCAGCCTGGGGGGAGGGGGCAATCAGCCCCAGCATTTT. Its protein product is CASSLGGGGNQPQHF.

The genes are TRBV19 and TRBJ1-1; D gene uncertain. Germline assignment: CDR1 LNHDA and CDR2 SQIVND (reference sequence). Trimming shortened V by 8 bases and J by 0 bases, and 19 bases separated the two germline ends. The CDR3 length is 16 residues. The CDR3 DNA follows: TGTGCCAGTCGCTTGGGCCCCTGGGTCCTGAACACTGAAGCTTTCTTT. Translated, it gives CASRLGPWVLNTEAFF. The variable domain in full, completed from reference TRBV19 and TRBJ1-1, reads DGGITQSPKYLFRKEGQNVTLSCEQNLNHDAMYWYRQDPGQGLRLIYYSQIVNDFQKGDIAEGYSVSREKKESFPLTVTSAQKNPTAFYLCASRLGPWVLNTEAFFGQGTRLTVV.

V gene TRBV7-4 combines with J gene TRBJ1-1; 8 bases fit TRBD1. CDR3 length: 18 amino acids. Trimming removed 5 bases from V and 0 bases from J; junction bases left unmatched: 14. The V gene's germline CDR1 is SGHVT and CDR2 SQSDAQ. CDR3 loop: CASSPTTGQVYMNTEAFF. CDR3 nucleotides: TGTGCCAGCAGCCCCACCACGGGACAGGTCTACATGAACACTGAAGCTTTCTTT.

The chain recombines TRBV29-1 with TRBJ1-1, with D possibly matching TRBD1 (6 bases). CDR1 and CDR2 from the germline V gene are SQVTM and ANQGSEA. The CDR3 consists of 13 residues. Trimming stripped 7 bases from V and 7 bases from J, with 19 bases between. The CDR3, as DNA: TGCAGCGCCTCTCCGGACAGAATACTTGAAGCTTTCTTT. It yields the protein CSASPDRILEAFF.

The gene calls are TRBV25-1 and TRBJ2-4; 8 bases map to TRBD1. The CDR3 totals 17 residues. CDR1 and CDR2 from the germline V gene are MGHDK and SYGVNS. V shed 2 bases and J 2 bases; nucleotides not matched to a gene: 8. CDR3: CASSEGGQGITKNIQYF. The CDR3 coding sequence is TGTGCCAGCAGTGAAGGTGGACAGGGAATAACCAAAAACATTCAGTACTTC.

The gene calls are TRBV6-5 and TRBJ2-2; maybe TRBD2 (5 bases). The V end was cut by 2 bases, the J end by 6 bases, with 16 bases between. The CDR3 runs to 16 residues. CDR1 is MNHEY and CDR2 is SVGAGI in the germline V gene. The CDR3 protein is CASSYDLVRVAGELFF. DNA for the CDR3: TGTGCCAGCAGTTACGACTTAGTGCGGGTAGCCGGGGAGCTGTTTTTT.

V gene TRBV11-3 combines with J gene TRBJ2-3; D gene unclear. This CDR3 has 14 amino acids. V was clipped by 0 bases and J by 0 bases, with 4 bases between them. Germline assignment: CDR1 SGHNT and CDR2 YENEEA. The CDR3: CASSLDRSTDTQYF. The CDR3 region has the DNA TGTGCCAGCAGCTTAGACAGAAGCACAGATACGCAGTATTTT.

This chain uses TRBV29-1 with TRBJ1-6, with 7 bases lining up with TRBD1. CDR3 size: 18 residues. Germline lookup yields CDR1 SQVTM and CDR2 ANQGSEA. J gave up 10 bases and V 2 bases, and 20 bases lay outside the gene matches. In DNA, the CDR3 is TGCAGCGTTGAACTTTGGAAGGGGGCGCCGGCTAAAGGGTCACCCCTCCACTTT. Translated, it gives CSVELWKGAPAKGSPLHF.

The rearrangement links TRBV3-1 (or the pseudogene TRBV3-2) to TRBJ1-1, with D possibly matching TRBD1 (6 bases). The CDR3 runs to 14 residues. The germline gives CDR1 LGHDT, CDR2 YNNKEL (reference sequence). Trimming pared 3 bases from V and 6 bases from J, leaving 14 bases between. DNA for the CDR3: TGTGCCAGCAGCCAGCTACAGGGTGGGGCTGAAGCTTTCTTT. Amino acids: CASSQLQGGAEAFF.

V and J are TRBV19 and TRBJ1-4, with no clear D. V lost 0 bases, J lost 1 base, and 9 bases lay in between. CDR3 size: 16 residues. Per the germline V gene, CDR1 is LNHDA and CDR2 is SQIVND (reference sequence). The CDR3 sequence is CASSIDLGGTNEKLFF. DNA for the CDR3: TGTGCCAGTAGTATAGATCTCGGAGGAACTAATGAAAAACTGTTTTTT.